The rows below give T cell receptor beta chains drawn from one sample of a study of graft-versus-host responses after intestinal transplantation. The assay was immunoSEQ multiplex PCR, and TCRdb's table has in-frame clones only and misses some. In the table there are over 40,000 clones, roughly 96% of which are singletons. No cognate antigen is known for these TCRs. The specimen was unstimulated CD8+ T cells sorted from spleen or lymph node cells, collected before transplant. The receptors were sampled from a human donor who was the organ donor for an intestinal transplant. Each CDR3 is given with its conserved first and last residue. The D gene is left open where the match is weak.

v_call,d_call,j_call,cdr3_nt,cdr3_aa
TRBV19,-,TRBJ2-7,TGTGCCAGTAGTATTATTTCGGGGGCGCGGAGCGAGCAGTACTTC,CASSIISGARSEQYF
TRBV5-1,TRBD1,TRBJ2-7,TGCGCCAGCTCAGGGGGCGCTTACGAGCAGTACTTC,CASSGGAYEQYF
TRBV19,-,TRBJ1-5,TGTGCCAGTAGTAAGGCCCTAGACAGGCCGAGCAATCAGCCCCAGCATTTT,CASSKALDRPSNQPQHF
TRBV27,-,TRBJ1-5,TGTGCCAGCAGGGGGGGGGCTAGGAGCAATCAGCCCCAGCATTTT,CASRGGARSNQPQHF
TRBV19,-,TRBJ1-1,TGTGCCAGTACCCTTTCTGGGGGTGCTTGGTTCTTT,CASTLSGGAWFF
TRBV19,-,TRBJ1-5,TGTGCCAGTAGTAACTTAGGGGAGGTCAGGTTCAATCAGCCCCAGCATTTT,CASSNLGEVRFNQPQHF
TRBV7-6,-,TRBJ2-1,TGTGCCAGCAGCTTAAGGTTCGGAGGCCAAGGGCAGTTCTTC,CASSLRFGGQGQFF
TRBV23-1,TRBD1,TRBJ2-1,TGCGCCAGCAGTCGCCCCCGCAGGGACAGGGTCTTCAATGAGCAGTTCTTC,CASSRPRRDRVFNEQFF
TRBV4-3,TRBD2,TRBJ2-1,TGCGCCAGCAGCCAATTTCCACACCTAGCGGGGCCAGACAATGAGCAGTTCTTC,CASSQFPHLAGPDNEQFF
TRBV4-3,-,TRBJ1-5,TGCGCCAGCAGCCAGGAACACAGGGTCAATCAGCCCCAGCATTTT,CASSQEHRVNQPQHF
TRBV10-3,-,TRBJ2-5,TGTGCCATCAGTGAGTCAACGGGGGACTTCCAAGAGACCCAGTACTTC,CAISESTGDFQETQYF
TRBV14,-,TRBJ2-7,TGTGCCAGCAGCCAAGAACAGGGTTTATCCTACGAGCAGTACTTC,CASSQEQGLSYEQYF
TRBV29-1,-,TRBJ1-1,TGCAGCGTACTGGCGGACACTGAAGCTTTCTTT,CSVLADTEAFF